This T cell receptor beta chain was sequenced during a study of CD4 T cells in relation to SARS-CoV-2 and coronaviruses. Study outcomes and limitations: SARS-CoV-2-driven expansion was significantly weaker in crossreactive than monoreactive clones.

The unexposed donors gave CD4+ T cells in about 2010-2019, prior to COVID-19. CD4+ T cells were isolated from the cells after about 11 days of culture. Cells permitting, SARS-CoV-2 S/N and four cold-coronavirus spikes were tested on unexposed-donor CD4+ T cells. The CDR3 runs to 15 residues. V trimming: 6 bases; J trimming: 0 bases; junction bases outside the gene matches: 8. Germline values: CDR1 SQVTM, CDR2 ANQGSEA. About this clone: Its specificity is not known.

Profiling relied on immunoSEQ multiplex PCR, and the TCRdb table lists in-frame clones only, not all of them. The sample holds about 24,000 clones, about three quarters seen once. The receptor comes from a human donor in good health. The sequenced sample consisted of CD4+ T cells from PBMCs, cultured in vitro. The chain links TRBV29-1 to TRBJ1-2; 9 bases fit TRBD1. The CDR3 region has the DNA TGCAGCGTACAGGGGGCGACTGGAGCTAACTATGGCTACACCTTC. Translating it yields CSVQGATGANYGYTF. Variable domain in full (rest from reference TRBV29-1 and TRBJ1-2): SAVISQKPSRDICQRGTSLTIQCQVDSQVTMMFWYRQQPGQSLTLIATANQGSEATYESGFVIDKFPISRPNLTFSTLTVSNMSPEDSSIYLCSVQGATGANYGYTFGSGTRLTVV.